This is a list of T cell receptor beta chains from one sample in a study of blood T cell repertoires in COVID-19. Some clones are missing from TCRdb's copy, which holds only in-frame ones; the method was immunoSEQ multiplex PCR. The data contain about 200,000 clones, roughly 85% of them seen just once; the ten biggest clones take up 4.9%. The specimen was peripheral blood. The receptors shown here come from a woman aged 80 or older with acute or convalescent COVID-19. The CDR3 runs from the conserved cysteine through the conserved F or W. Clone size appears in some rows only: once, few, many, or a class for an expanded clone.

V gene: TRBV10-3
J gene: TRBJ2-7
clone size: -
CDR3 protein: CAISDIRQTYEQYF

V gene: TRBV2
J gene: TRBJ2-1
clone size: -
CDR3 protein: CASSVSSGSYNEQFF

V gene: TRBV6-5
J gene: TRBJ2-7
clone size: -
CDR3 protein: CASSYNRATYEQYF

V gene: TRBV5-1
J gene: TRBJ2-7
clone size: once
CDR3 protein: CASSRDTTYEQYF

V gene: TRBV28
J gene: TRBJ2-7
clone size: -
CDR3 protein: CASRRQSFLTYEQYF

V gene: TRBV7-9
J gene: TRBJ2-3
clone size: once
CDR3 protein: CASSLGQGMTDTQYF

V gene: TRBV10-2
J gene: TRBJ1-1
clone size: few
CDR3 protein: CASSEDRAVEAFF

V gene: TRBV5-1
J gene: TRBJ1-3
clone size: -
CDR3 protein: CASSLGQRGSSGNTIYF

V gene: TRBV28
J gene: TRBJ2-7
clone size: once
CDR3 protein: CASSSPGLGSYEQYF

V gene: TRBV2
J gene: TRBJ2-7
clone size: -
CDR3 protein: CASQGATGSDEQYF

V gene: TRBV7-9
J gene: TRBJ2-5
clone size: -
CDR3 protein: CASSPGQGKTETQYF

V gene: TRBV27
J gene: TRBJ1-6
clone size: -
CDR3 protein: CASSLGTGIPYNSPLHF

V gene: TRBV7-6
J gene: TRBJ1-5
clone size: few
CDR3 protein: CASSSSVTQRGNQPQHF

V gene: TRBV12-3/TRBV12-4
J gene: TRBJ1-2
clone size: -
CDR3 protein: CASSFDSFYGYTF

V gene: TRBV5-1
J gene: TRBJ2-1
clone size: few
CDR3 protein: CASSLGLAGEHEQFF

V gene: TRBV11-2
J gene: TRBJ1-3
clone size: -
CDR3 protein: CASSNRVSGNTIYF

V gene: TRBV28
J gene: TRBJ1-6
clone size: -
CDR3 protein: CASSPGGTGTSPLHF

V gene: TRBV24-1
J gene: TRBJ1-4
clone size: -
CDR3 protein: CATGEQGNEKLFF

V gene: TRBV9
J gene: TRBJ2-7
clone size: few
CDR3 protein: CASSAQPGLAGNEQYF

V gene: TRBV7-2
J gene: TRBJ2-2
clone size: -
CDR3 protein: CASSPERPGELFF

V gene: TRBV5-1
J gene: TRBJ2-5
clone size: -
CDR3 protein: CASSLDGTGGRETQYF

V gene: TRBV12-5
J gene: TRBJ2-1
clone size: -
CDR3 protein: CASGLDWRAVAFF

V gene: TRBV7-2
J gene: TRBJ1-3
clone size: -
CDR3 protein: CASSLQALSGNTIYF

V gene: TRBV20-1
J gene: TRBJ2-1
clone size: -
CDR3 protein: CSASKLNQQFF

V gene: TRBV4-2
J gene: TRBJ2-5
clone size: -
CDR3 protein: CASSRGTSGIQETQYF

V gene: TRBV19
J gene: TRBJ2-1
clone size: -
CDR3 protein: CASRLGAASSYNEQFF

V gene: TRBV9
J gene: TRBJ2-2
clone size: -
CDR3 protein: CASSVGLAGAPGELFF

V gene: TRBV18
J gene: TRBJ1-3
clone size: few
CDR3 protein: CASSPDSGNTIYF

V gene: TRBV5-1
J gene: TRBJ1-1
clone size: -
CDR3 protein: CASSLAVGGSNTEAFF

V gene: TRBV27
J gene: TRBJ2-7
clone size: -
CDR3 protein: CASSSRQGSYEQYF